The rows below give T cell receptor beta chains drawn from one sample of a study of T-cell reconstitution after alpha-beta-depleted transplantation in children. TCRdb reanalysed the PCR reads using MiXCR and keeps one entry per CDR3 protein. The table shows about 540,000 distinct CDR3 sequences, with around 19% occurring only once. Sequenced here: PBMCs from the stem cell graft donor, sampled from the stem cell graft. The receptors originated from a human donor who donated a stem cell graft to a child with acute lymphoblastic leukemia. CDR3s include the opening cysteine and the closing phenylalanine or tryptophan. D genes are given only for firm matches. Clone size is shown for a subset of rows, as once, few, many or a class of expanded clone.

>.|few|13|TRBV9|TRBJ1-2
TGTGCCAGCAGCGTAGGGGTCGACTATGGCTACACCTTC
CASSVGVDYGYTF
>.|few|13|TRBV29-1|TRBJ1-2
TGCAGCGTCGAGGACGAGCGTCCTCACGGCTACACCTTC
CSVEDERPHGYTF
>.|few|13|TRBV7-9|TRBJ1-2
TGTGCCAGCAGCGGGCCTTATTACTATGGCTACACCTTC
CASSGPYYYGYTF
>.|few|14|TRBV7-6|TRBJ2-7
TGTGCCAGCAGCTTCTACACTAGCTCCTACGAGCAGTACTTC
CASSFYTSSYEQYF
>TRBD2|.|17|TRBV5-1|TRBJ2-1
TGCGCCAGCAGCTCTACACCAATAGCGGGAGGCTACAATGAGCAGTTCTTC
CASSSTPIAGGYNEQFF
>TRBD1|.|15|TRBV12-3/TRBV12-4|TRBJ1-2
TGTGCCAGCAGTGGGATGGGACAGACTAACTATGGCTACACCTTC
CASSGMGQTNYGYTF
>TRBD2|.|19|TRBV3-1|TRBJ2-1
TGTGCCAGCAGCCAAGCTCTCCTGGCTAGCGGGTCGAAGGGCAATGAGCAGTTCTTC
CASSQALLASGSKGNEQFF
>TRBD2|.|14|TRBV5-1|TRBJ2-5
TGCGCCAGCAGCCCACGGACTAGAGAAGAGACCCAGTACTTC
CASSPRTREETQYF
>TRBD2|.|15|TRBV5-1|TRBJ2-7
TGCGCCAGCAGCTTGGATCGCGGGAGGGCCTACGAGCAGTACTTC
CASSLDRGRAYEQYF
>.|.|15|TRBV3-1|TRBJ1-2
TGTGCCAGCAGCCAGGGATCGGGGCGGGGCGTAGGCTACACCTTC
CASSQGSGRGVGYTF
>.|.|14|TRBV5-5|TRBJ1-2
TGTGCCAGCAGCTTGTTCCAGGGACTCTCCGGCTACACCTTC
CASSLFQGLSGYTF
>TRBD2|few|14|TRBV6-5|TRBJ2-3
TGTGCCAGCAGTTACGCGGGCGGGGGGGATACGCAGTATTTT
CASSYAGGGDTQYF
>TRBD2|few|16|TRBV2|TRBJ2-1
TGTGCCATCCCCGGCGGGGGGACTAGCGGGAACGATGAGCAGTTCTTC
CAIPGGGTSGNDEQFF
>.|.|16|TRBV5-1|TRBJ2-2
TGCGCCAGCGACCTGGGGGACACGGCGAACACCGGGGAGCTGTTTTTT
CASDLGDTANTGELFF
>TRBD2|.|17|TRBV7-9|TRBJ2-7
TGTGCCAGCAGCTTACAACCGGGGACTAGCGGGCACTACGAGCAGTACTTC
CASSLQPGTSGHYEQYF